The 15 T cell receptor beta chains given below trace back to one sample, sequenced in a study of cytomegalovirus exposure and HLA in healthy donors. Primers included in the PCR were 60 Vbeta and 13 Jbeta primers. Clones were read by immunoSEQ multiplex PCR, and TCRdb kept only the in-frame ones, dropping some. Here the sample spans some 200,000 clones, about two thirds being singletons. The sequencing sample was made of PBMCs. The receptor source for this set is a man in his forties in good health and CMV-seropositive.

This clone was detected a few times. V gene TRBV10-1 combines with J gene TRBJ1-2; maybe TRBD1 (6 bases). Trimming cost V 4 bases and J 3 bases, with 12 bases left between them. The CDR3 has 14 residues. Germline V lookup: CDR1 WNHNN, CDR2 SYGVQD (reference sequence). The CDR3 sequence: CASSVDRLHYGYTF. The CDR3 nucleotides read TGCGCCAGCAGTGTGGACAGACTACACTATGGCTACACCTTC.

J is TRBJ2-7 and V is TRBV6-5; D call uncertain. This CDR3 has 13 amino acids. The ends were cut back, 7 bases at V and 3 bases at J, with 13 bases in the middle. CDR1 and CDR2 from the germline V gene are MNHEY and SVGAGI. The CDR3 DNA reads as TGTGCCAGCAAGTCTCAGGCGCTCTACGAGCAGTACTTC. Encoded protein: CASKSQALYEQYF.

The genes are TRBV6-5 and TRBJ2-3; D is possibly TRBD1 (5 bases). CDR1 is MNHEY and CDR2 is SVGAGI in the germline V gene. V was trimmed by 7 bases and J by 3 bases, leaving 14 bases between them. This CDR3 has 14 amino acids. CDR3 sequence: CASKVGVGTDTQYF. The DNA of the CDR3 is TGTGCCAGCAAAGTAGGGGTTGGGACAGATACGCAGTATTTT.

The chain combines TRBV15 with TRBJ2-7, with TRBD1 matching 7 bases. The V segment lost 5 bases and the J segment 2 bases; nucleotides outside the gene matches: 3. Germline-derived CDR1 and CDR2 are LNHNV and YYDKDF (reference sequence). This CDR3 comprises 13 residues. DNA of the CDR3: TGTGCCACCAGCGGTACAGGGGCCTACGAGCAGTACTTC. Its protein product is CATSGTGAYEQYF.

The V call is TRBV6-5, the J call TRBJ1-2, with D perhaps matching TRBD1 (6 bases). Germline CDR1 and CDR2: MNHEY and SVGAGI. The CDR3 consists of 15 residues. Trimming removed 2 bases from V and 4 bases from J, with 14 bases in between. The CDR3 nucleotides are TGTGCCAGCAGTTACGACGGGCAGGGGAGCTATGGCTACACCTTC. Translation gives CASSYDGQGSYGYTF.

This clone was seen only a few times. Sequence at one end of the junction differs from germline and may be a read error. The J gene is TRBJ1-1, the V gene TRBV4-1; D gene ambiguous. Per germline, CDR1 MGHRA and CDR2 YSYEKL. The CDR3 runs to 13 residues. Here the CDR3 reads CASSQVIYTEAFF. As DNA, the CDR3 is TGTGCCAGCAGCCAAGTTATTTACACTGAAGCTTTCTTT.

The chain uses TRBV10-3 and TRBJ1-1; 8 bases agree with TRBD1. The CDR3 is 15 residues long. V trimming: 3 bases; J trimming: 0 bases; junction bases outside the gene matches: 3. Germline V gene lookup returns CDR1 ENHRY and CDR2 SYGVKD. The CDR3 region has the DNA TGTGCCATCAGTGACAGGGGGCCGATGAACACTGAAGCTTTCTTT. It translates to CAISDRGPMNTEAFF.

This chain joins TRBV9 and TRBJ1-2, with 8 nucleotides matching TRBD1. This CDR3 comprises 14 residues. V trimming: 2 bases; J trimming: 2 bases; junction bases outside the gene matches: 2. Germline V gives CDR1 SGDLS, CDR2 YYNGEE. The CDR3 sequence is CASSVGQENYGYTF. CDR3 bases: TGTGCCAGCAGCGTGGGACAGGAAAACTATGGCTACACCTTC.

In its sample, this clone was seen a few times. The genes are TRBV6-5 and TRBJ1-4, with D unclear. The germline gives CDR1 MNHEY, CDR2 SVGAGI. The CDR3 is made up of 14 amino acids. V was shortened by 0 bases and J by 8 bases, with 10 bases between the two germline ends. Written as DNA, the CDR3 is TGTGCCAGCAGTTACTCAATAACTCTGGAAAAACTGTTTTTT. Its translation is CASSYSITLEKLFF.

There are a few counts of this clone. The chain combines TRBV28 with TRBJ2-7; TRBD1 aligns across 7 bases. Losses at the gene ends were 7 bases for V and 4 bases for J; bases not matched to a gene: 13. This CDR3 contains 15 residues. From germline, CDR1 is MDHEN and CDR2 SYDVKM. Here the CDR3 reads CASTAPRTGLYEQYF. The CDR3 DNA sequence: TGTGCCAGCACCGCCCCAAGGACAGGACTTTACGAGCAGTACTTC.

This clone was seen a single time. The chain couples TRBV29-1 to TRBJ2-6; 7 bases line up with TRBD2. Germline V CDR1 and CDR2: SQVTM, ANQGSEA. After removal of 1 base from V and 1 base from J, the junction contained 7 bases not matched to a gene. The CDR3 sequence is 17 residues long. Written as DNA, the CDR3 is TGCAGCGTTGAAGCTGAGCGGGGCCTTTCTGGGGCCAACGTCCTGACTTTC. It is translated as CSVEAERGLSGANVLTF. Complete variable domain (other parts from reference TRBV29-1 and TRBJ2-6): SAVISQKPSRDICQRGTSLTIQCQVDSQVTMMFWYRQQPGQSLTLIATANQGSEATYESGFVIDKFPISRPNLTFSTLTVSNMSPEDSSIYLCSVEAERGLSGANVLTFGAGSRLTVL.

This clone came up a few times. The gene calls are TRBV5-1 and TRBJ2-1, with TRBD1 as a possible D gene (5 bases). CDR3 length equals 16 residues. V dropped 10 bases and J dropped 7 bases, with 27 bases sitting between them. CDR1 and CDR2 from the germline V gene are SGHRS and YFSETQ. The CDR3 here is CASAGSQVVFVNEQFF. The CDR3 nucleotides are TGCGCCTCCGCCGGCTCACAGGTCGTCTTCGTGAATGAGCAGTTCTTC.

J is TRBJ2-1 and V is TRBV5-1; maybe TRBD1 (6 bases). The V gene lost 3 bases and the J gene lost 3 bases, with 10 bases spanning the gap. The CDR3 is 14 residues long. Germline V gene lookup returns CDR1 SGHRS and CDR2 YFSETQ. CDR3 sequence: CASSSRDIYNEQFF. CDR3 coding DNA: TGCGCCAGCAGCTCCCGGGACATCTACAATGAGCAGTTCTTC.

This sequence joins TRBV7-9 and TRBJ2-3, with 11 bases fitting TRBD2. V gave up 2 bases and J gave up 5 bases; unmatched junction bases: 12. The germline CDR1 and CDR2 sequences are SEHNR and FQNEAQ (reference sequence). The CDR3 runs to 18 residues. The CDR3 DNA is TGTGCCAGCAGCTTACAGTTAGCGGGGGGGCAGAGGGAAGATACGCAGTATTTT. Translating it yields CASSLQLAGGQREDTQYF. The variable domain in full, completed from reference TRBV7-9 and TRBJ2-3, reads DTGVSQNPRHKITKRGQNVTFRCDPISEHNRLYWYRQTLGQGPEFLTYFQNEAQLEKSRLLSDRFSAERPKGSFSTLEIQRTEQGDSAMYLCASSLQLAGGQREDTQYFGPGTRLTVL.

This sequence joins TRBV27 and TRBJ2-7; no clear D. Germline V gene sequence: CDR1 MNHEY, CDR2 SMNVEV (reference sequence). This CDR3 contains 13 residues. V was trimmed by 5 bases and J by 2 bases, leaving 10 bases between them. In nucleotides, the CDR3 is TGTGCCAGCAGTCCCCGAACTGCCTACGAGCAGTACTTC. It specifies CASSPRTAYEQYF.